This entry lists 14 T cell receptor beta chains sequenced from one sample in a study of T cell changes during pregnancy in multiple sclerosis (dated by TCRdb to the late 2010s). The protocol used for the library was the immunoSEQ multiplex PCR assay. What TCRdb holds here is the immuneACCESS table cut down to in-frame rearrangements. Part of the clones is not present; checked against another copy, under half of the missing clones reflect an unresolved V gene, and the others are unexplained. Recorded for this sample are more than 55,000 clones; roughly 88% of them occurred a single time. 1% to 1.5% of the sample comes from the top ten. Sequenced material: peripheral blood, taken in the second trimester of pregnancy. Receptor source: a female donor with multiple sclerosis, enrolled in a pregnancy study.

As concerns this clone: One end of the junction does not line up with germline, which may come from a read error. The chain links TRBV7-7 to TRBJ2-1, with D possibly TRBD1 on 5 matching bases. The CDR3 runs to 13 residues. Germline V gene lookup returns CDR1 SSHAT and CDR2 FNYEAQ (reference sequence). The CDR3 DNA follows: TGTGCTAGCAGCCGACAGCCTGTGGGCGAGCAGTTCTTC. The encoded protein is CASSRQPVGEQFF.

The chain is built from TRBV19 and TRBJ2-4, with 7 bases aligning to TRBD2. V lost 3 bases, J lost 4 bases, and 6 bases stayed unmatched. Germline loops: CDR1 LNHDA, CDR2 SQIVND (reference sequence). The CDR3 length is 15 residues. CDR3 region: CASSMGGGGKNIQYF. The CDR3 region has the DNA TGTGCCAGTAGTATGGGGGGGGGAGGGAAAAACATTCAGTACTTC.

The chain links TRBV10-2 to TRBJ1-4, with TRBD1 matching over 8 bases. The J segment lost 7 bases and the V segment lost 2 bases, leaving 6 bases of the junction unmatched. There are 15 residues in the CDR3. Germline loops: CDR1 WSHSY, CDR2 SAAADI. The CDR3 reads CASSEADRVGEKLFF. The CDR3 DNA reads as TGCGCCAGCAGTGAGGCGGACAGGGTTGGTGAAAAACTGTTTTTT.

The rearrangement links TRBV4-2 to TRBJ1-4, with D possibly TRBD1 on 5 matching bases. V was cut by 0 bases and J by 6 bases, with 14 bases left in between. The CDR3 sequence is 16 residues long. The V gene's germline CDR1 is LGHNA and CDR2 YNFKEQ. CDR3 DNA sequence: TGTGCCAGCAGCCAAGACAATCAAGGGGTACATGAAAAACTGTTTTTT. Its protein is CASSQDNQGVHEKLFF.

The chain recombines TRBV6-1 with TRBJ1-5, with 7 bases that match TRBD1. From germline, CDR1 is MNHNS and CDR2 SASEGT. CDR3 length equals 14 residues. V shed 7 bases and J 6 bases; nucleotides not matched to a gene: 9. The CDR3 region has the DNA TGTGCCAGCACCTATACAGGGGAAGCTCAGCCCCAGCATTTT. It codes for CASTYTGEAQPQHF.

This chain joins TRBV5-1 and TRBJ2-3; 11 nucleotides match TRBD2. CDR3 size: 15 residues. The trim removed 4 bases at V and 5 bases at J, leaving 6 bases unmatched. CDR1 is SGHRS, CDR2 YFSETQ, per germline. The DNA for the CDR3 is TGCGCCAGCAGCCCACTAGCGGGGGTTGGAGATACGCAGTATTTT. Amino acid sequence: CASSPLAGVGDTQYF.

CDR3 in amino acids: CASSGRTGYNEQFF. The CDR3 DNA sequence: TGTGCCAGCAGCGGACGGACAGGGTACAATGAGCAGTTCTTC. V is TRBV9 and J is TRBJ2-1, with TRBD1 identical over 8 bases. The CDR3 loop spans 14 amino acids. V lost 3 bases, J lost 4 bases, and 3 bases stayed unmatched. CDR1 and CDR2 (germline): SGDLS, YYNGEE.

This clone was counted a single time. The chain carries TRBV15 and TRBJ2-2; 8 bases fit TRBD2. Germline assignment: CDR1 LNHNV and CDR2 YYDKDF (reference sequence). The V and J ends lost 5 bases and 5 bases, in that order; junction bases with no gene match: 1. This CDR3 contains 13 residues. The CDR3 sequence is CATSRGGTGELFF. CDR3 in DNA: TGTGCCACCAGCCGGGGGGGGACCGGGGAGCTGTTTTTT.

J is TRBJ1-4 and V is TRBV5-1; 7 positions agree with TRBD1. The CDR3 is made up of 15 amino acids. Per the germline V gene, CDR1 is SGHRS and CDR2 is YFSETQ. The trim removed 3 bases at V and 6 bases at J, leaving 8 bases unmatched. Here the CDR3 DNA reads TGCGCCAGCAGCTGGATGACAGGGTCGGATGAAAAACTGTTTTTT. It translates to CASSWMTGSDEKLFF.

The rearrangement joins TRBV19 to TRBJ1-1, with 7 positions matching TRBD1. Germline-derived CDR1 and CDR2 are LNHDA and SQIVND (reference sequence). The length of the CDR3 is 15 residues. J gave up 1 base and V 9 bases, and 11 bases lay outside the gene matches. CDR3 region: CASQRNRGGNTEAFF. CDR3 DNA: TGTGCCAGCCAACGAAACAGGGGAGGGAACACTGAAGCTTTCTTT.

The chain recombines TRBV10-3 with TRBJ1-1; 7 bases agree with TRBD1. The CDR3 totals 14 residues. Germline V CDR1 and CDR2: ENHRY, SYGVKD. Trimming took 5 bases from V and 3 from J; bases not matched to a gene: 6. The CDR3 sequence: CAISTDRADTEAFF. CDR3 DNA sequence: TGTGCCATCAGTACCGACAGGGCAGACACTGAAGCTTTCTTT.

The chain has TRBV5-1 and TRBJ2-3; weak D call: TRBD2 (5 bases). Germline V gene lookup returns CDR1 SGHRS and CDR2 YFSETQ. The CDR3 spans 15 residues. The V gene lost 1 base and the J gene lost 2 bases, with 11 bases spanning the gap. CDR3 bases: TGCGCCAGCAGCTTGACGCTAGCAGTCACAGATACGCAGTATTTT. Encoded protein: CASSLTLAVTDTQYF.

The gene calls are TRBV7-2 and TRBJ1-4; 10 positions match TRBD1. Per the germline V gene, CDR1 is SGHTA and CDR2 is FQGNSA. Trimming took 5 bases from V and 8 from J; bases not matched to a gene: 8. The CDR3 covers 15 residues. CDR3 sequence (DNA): TGTGCCAGCAGCGACTGGACAGGGGGGCAGGAAAAACTGTTTTTT. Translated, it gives CASSDWTGGQEKLFF. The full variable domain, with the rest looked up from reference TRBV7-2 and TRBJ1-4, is GAGVSQSPSNKVTEKGKDVELRCDPISGHTALYWYRQSLGQGLEFLIYFQGNSAPDKSGLPSDRFSAERTGGSVSTLTIQRTQQEDSAVYLCASSDWTGGQEKLFFGSGTQLSVL.

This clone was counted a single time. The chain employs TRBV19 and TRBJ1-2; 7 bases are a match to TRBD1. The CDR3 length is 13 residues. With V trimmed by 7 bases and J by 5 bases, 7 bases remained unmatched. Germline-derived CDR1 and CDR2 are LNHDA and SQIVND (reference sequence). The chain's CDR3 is CASIGDSLYGYTF. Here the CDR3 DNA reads TGTGCCAGTATTGGGGACAGTCTATATGGCTACACCTTC.